This T cell receptor beta chain was identified during a study of blood T cell repertoires in COVID-19. At the level of the study: COVID-19 samples from acute and convalescent phases originated in the United States, Italy and Spain. In each case, the material was cDNA or gDNA derived from T cells, B-cell-depleted T cells, or PBMCs.

The CDR3 has 14 residues. The ends were cut back, 0 bases at V and 5 bases at J, with 10 bases in the middle. Germline V gene sequence: CDR1 MNHEY, CDR2 SMNVEV (reference sequence). Authors' data handling: Amplification with reference gene primers provided the estimates of nucleated cell counts. Assay used: immunoSEQ multiplex PCR; TCRdb lists only in-frame clones, some missing. Clonal size and the V and J genes are those of that table, whereas D and trimming came from the DNA. The sample holds roughly 260,000 clones, approximately 85% seen once. The rearrangement uses TRBV27 and TRBJ1-1; D uncertain. The clonotype comes from a woman aged 70-85 years with acute or convalescent COVID-19. The sequenced sample consisted of peripheral blood. CDR3 DNA sequence: TGTGCCAGCAGTTTATCCCGAGGGAGGACTGAAGCTTTCTTT. Amino acids: CASSLSRGRTEAFF.